This is a list of T cell receptor beta chains from one sample in a study of cytomegalovirus exposure and HLA in healthy donors. The method was immunoSEQ multiplex PCR; TCRdb's version includes in-frame clones alone and lacks a portion of them. The data contain some 150,000 clones, about 80% of them seen just once; the ten biggest clones take up about 1.3%. Material: PBMCs. These receptor sequences come from a woman between 50 and 59 years old in good health and CMV-seronegative. Both conserved end residues are part of each CDR3. Clone size is not always given. Where it is, it says once, few, many or a class for expanded clones.

clone size	V gene	J gene	CDR3 protein
-	TRBV4-3	TRBJ2-4	CASSQELGGAKNIQYF
-	TRBV6-5	TRBJ2-7	CASSYRTGTGSYEQYF
-	TRBV11-2	TRBJ2-1	CASSRGQRDYNEQFF
-	TRBV18	TRBJ1-5	CASSPLAGAWQPQHF
once	TRBV7-9	TRBJ1-1	CASSPGGVTEAFF
-	TRBV28	TRBJ1-1	CASSLFAPIYEAFF
-	TRBV19	TRBJ1-1	CASSSGTRAEAFF
-	TRBV28	TRBJ1-2	CASSFGNQGGYTF
-	TRBV7-3	TRBJ2-1	CASSLEARSSYNEQFF
-	TRBV9	TRBJ1-4	CASSVGGQGEKLFF
-	TRBV10-3	TRBJ2-1	CAISLTGTGKNEQFF
-	TRBV19	TRBJ2-1	CASSVRTSTYNEQFF
few	TRBV5-1	TRBJ1-1	CASSPTTGSNTEAFF
-	TRBV27	TRBJ2-2	CASSFFGGSAGELFF
once	TRBV28	TRBJ1-4	CASSLGTGGREKLFF
-	TRBV6-6	TRBJ1-2	CASSYSTGGGYTF
few	TRBV28	TRBJ1-1	CASSLFPTAESAFF
-	TRBV7-9	TRBJ1-1	CASSVELKNTEAFF
-	TRBV5-1	TRBJ1-1	CASRTGVGSMNTEAFF
-	TRBV13	-	CASSQEGGPMGYEQYF
-	TRBV5-1	TRBJ2-2	CASSPGQDPNTGELFF
-	TRBV28	TRBJ2-6	CASSFEATGANVLTF
-	TRBV4-3	TRBJ2-2	CASSQVGGGGGELFF
-	TRBV5-4	TRBJ1-2	CASSPQGVRYGYTF
-	TRBV4-3	TRBJ2-3	CASSQEQDTQYF
-	TRBV7-8	TRBJ1-4	CASSTSQGIGNEKLFF
-	TRBV25-1	TRBJ2-3	CASSGQYRTDTQYF
-	TRBV4-1	TRBJ1-2	CASSQTDSRSYGYTF
-	TRBV21-1	TRBJ2-3	CASSIRTDTDTQYF
-	TRBV9	TRBJ1-2	CASSLAEGTLLGYTF
-	TRBV6-6	TRBJ1-6	CASRQGGPYNSPLHF
few	TRBV15	TRBJ1-1	CATSRAGMNTEAFF
once	TRBV7-2	TRBJ2-1	CASSLYQGDEQFF
-	TRBV7-8	TRBJ2-1	CASSFRSSTISGGTYNEQFF
-	TRBV9	TRBJ2-7	CASSVFAVPNEQYF
-	TRBV5-1	TRBJ2-7	CASSFFGSGAEQYF
-	TRBV27	TRBJ2-3	CASSSPGQGITDTQYF
-	TRBV9	TRBJ2-6	CASSVQGGGANVLTF
-	TRBV5-1	TRBJ1-3	CASSLDRSSGNTIYF
-	TRBV7-2	TRBJ1-2	CASTQGHSGVGIYTF
-	TRBV18	TRBJ2-4	CASSPVSGTGVNIQYF
once	TRBV13	TRBJ1-3	CASSLEGSGNTIYF
-	TRBV21-1	TRBJ2-1	CASSKEEENEQFF
many	TRBV6-6	TRBJ1-3	CASSLTGVGNTIYF
-	TRBV6-5	TRBJ2-7	CASSYRWDSRYEQYF
-	TRBV27	TRBJ2-7	CASSLSDLAGGPYEQYF